A selection of T cell receptor beta chains follows, all from one sample in a study of human T cells and chemical hapten exposure. TCRdb redid the calling of the RACE reads with MiXCR, one entry per CDR3 protein. This sample has some 80,000 distinct CDR3 sequences, with 11% found just once. This specimen consisted of whole blood, obtained in connection with sensitization to the hapten diphenylcyclopropenone (DPC). Source of these receptors: a man between 18 and 29 years old with alopecia areata. Some clones in this sample may be carry-over from other donors' samples. CDR3s include the opening cysteine and the closing phenylalanine or tryptophan. The order of the fields is J gene, clone size, V gene, D gene, CDR3 DNA, CDR3 protein. The D gene is left open where the match is weak. Expanded clones are given a class, and other clones once, few, many or no size at all.

J gene: TRBJ2-5; clone size: many; V gene: TRBV7-9; D gene: -; CDR3 DNA: TGTGCCAGCAACACGTATACTAAAGAGACCCAGTACTTC; CDR3 protein: CASNTYTKETQYF
J gene: TRBJ2-6; clone size: many; V gene: TRBV5-1; D gene: -; CDR3 DNA: TGCGCCAGCAGCGGGGTGGCCTCTGGGGCCAACGTCCTGACTTTC; CDR3 protein: CASSGVASGANVLTF
J gene: TRBJ1-2; clone size: many; V gene: TRBV5-1; D gene: -; CDR3 DNA: TGCGCCAGCAGCTTGGTACAGGGACTTTACTATGGCTACACCTTC; CDR3 protein: CASSLVQGLYYGYTF
J gene: TRBJ1-2; clone size: many; V gene: TRBV12-3/TRBV12-4; D gene: -; CDR3 DNA: TGTGCCAGCACCATTCTGGGGGGCATTAACTATGGCTACACCTTC; CDR3 protein: CASTILGGINYGYTF
J gene: TRBJ2-1; clone size: many; V gene: TRBV20-1; D gene: -; CDR3 DNA: TGCAGTGCTAGAGATGTCGGCAGGGAGAACAATGAGCAGTTCTTC; CDR3 protein: CSARDVGRENNEQFF
J gene: TRBJ1-1; clone size: -; V gene: TRBV6-2/TRBV6-3; D gene: -; CDR3 DNA: TGTGCCAGCAATTGGGACCGCAAGTCTGAAGCTTTCTTT; CDR3 protein: CASNWDRKSEAFF
J gene: TRBJ1-5; clone size: once; V gene: TRBV28; D gene: -; CDR3 DNA: TGTGCCCTCGGACGGCTCAATCAGCCCCAGCATTTT; CDR3 protein: CALGRLNQPQHF
J gene: TRBJ2-2; clone size: -; V gene: TRBV5-1; D gene: -; CDR3 DNA: TGCGCCAGCAGCTTCGAGGAGTGGGGAACCGGGGAGCTGTTTTTT; CDR3 protein: CASSFEEWGTGELFF
J gene: TRBJ2-7; clone size: few; V gene: TRBV29-1; D gene: -; CDR3 DNA: TGCAGCGCCCAGGTTCCTGCGGAGCAGTACTTC; CDR3 protein: CSAQVPAEQYF
J gene: TRBJ2-3; clone size: -; V gene: TRBV7-9; D gene: -; CDR3 DNA: TGTGCCAGCAGCTCCCTTGGGGGCACAGATACGCAGTATTTT; CDR3 protein: CASSSLGGTDTQYF
J gene: TRBJ2-7; clone size: -; V gene: TRBV27; D gene: -; CDR3 DNA: TGTGCCAGCACCACCGCAGGGAACAACGAGCAGTACTTC; CDR3 protein: CASTTAGNNEQYF
J gene: TRBJ2-1; clone size: few; V gene: TRBV6-5; D gene: TRBD2; CDR3 DNA: TGTGCCAGCAGTAGACTAGCGGGGGAAAGTAATGAGCAGTTCTTC; CDR3 protein: CASSRLAGESNEQFF
J gene: TRBJ2-5; clone size: few; V gene: TRBV4-1; D gene: -; CDR3 DNA: TGCGCCAGCAGCCAAGACCCCCCGGGGGTGGTTGCCCAAGAGACCCAGTACTTC; CDR3 protein: CASSQDPPGVVAQETQYF
J gene: TRBJ1-1; clone size: -; V gene: TRBV29-1; D gene: -; CDR3 DNA: TGCAGCGTTGAAGAACAGATTACCTCTGAAGCTTTCTTT; CDR3 protein: CSVEEQITSEAFF
J gene: TRBJ1-2; clone size: -; V gene: TRBV29-1; D gene: -; CDR3 DNA: TGCAGCGTTGACCTGGAGGAAGGGACTAACTATGGCTACACCTTC; CDR3 protein: CSVDLEEGTNYGYTF
J gene: TRBJ1-1; clone size: many; V gene: TRBV7-8; D gene: -; CDR3 DNA: TGTGCCAGCAGCCTATCCGGGGCCCCGGGGGACACTGAAGCTTTCTTT; CDR3 protein: CASSLSGAPGDTEAFF
J gene: TRBJ2-1; clone size: many; V gene: TRBV28; D gene: -; CDR3 DNA: TGTGCCAGCAGCACCAGGGCCTACAATGAGCAGTTCTTC; CDR3 protein: CASSTRAYNEQFF
J gene: TRBJ2-7; clone size: few; V gene: TRBV11-2; D gene: -; CDR3 DNA: TGTGCCAGCAGCTTAGCCCCGGGTCGTTCCTACGAGCAGTACTTC; CDR3 protein: CASSLAPGRSYEQYF